These T cell receptor beta chains were read from a single sample in a study of CD8 T cells in Susac syndrome. From the immunoSEQ multiplex PCR reads, TCRdb called clonotypes with MiXCR, one entry per CDR3 protein. The table shows about 180,000 distinct CDR3 sequences, with about 95% occurring only once. Sequencing was done on a sample of CD8+ T cells from PBMCs. These receptors were obtained from a human donor with multiple sclerosis. Each CDR3 is given with its conserved first and last residue. A D gene is named only where the DNA matches it firmly. The size entry is marked missing in some rows and otherwise reads once, few, many or a size class.

TRBD1	TRBV3-1	TRBJ1-2	NA	TGTGCCAGCAGCGCTAGGGACAGGGGCCTCTATGGCTACACCTTC	CASSARDRGLYGYTF
NA	TRBV2	TRBJ2-7	NA	TGTGCCAGCAGTGACTGGGGCGGGGCCTACGAGCAGTACTTC	CASSDWGGAYEQYF
NA	TRBV29-1	TRBJ2-1	NA	TGCAGCGTTGCTTCTGAGCAGTTCTTC	CSVASEQFF
TRBD1	TRBV6-1	TRBJ1-6	NA	TGTGCCAGCTGGGACAGGGGGCTCTCACCCCTCCACTTT	CASWDRGLSPLHF
NA	TRBV29-1	TRBJ2-7	NA	TGCAGCGTTGGACCCCTCCCAGGGAGAGAAAGCTACGAGCAGTACTTC	CSVGPLPGRESYEQYF
NA	TRBV3-1	TRBJ1-4	NA	TGTGCCAGCAGCCAACTCGGAAAAAAACTGTTTTTT	CASSQLGKKLFF
NA	TRBV7-9	TRBJ1-1	NA	TGTGCCAGCTGTCTGTTGAACACTGAAGCTTTCTTT	CASCLLNTEAFF
TRBD2	TRBV13	TRBJ2-3	NA	TGTGCCAGCACCCCCCGGGGGGGATCGGGGGGAGATACGCAGTATTTT	CASTPRGGSGGDTQYF
NA	TRBV3-1	TRBJ2-1	NA	TGTGCCAGCAGCCAAGATGGGGCCTACAATGAGCAGTTCTTC	CASSQDGAYNEQFF
NA	TRBV20-1	TRBJ2-7	NA	TGCAGTGCTCCGGGGGGTGGGGACGGGCAACAGGGACTCACGAAGCAGTACTTC	CSAPGGGDGQQGLTKQYF
TRBD1	TRBV9	TRBJ1-2	once	TGTGCCAGCAGCCGGGGACAGGGATGGGGCTACACCTTC	CASSRGQGWGYTF
NA	TRBV13	TRBJ2-5	NA	TGTGCCAGCAGCACCCTCTCGGGGGTGGAGACCCAGTACTTC	CASSTLSGVETQYF
NA	TRBV7-6	TRBJ2-1	NA	TGTGCCAGCAGCTTAGCGGGAGGTGCCTACAATGAGCAGTTCTTC	CASSLAGGAYNEQFF
NA	TRBV28	TRBJ1-1	NA	TGTGCCAGCAGTTTCCCTCGGACAGTGAACACTGAAGCTTTCTTT	CASSFPRTVNTEAFF
NA	TRBV19	TRBJ1-1	NA	TGTGCCAGTAGTATTCGGGGCTCCTACACTGAAGCTTTCTTT	CASSIRGSYTEAFF
NA	TRBV12-3/TRBV12-4	TRBJ1-1	NA	TGTGCCAGCAGTTTATCCCGGAACACTGAAGCTTTCTTT	CASSLSRNTEAFF
NA	TRBV6-5	TRBJ2-3	once	TGTGCCAGCAGTTACTCGACAAGCACAGATACGCAGTATTTT	CASSYSTSTDTQYF
TRBD1	TRBV28	TRBJ1-5	NA	TGTGCCAGCAGTTTCAATCCATCCGGGACAGACTATCAGCCCCAGCATTTT	CASSFNPSGTDYQPQHF
NA	TRBV4-1	TRBJ1-1	once	TGCGCCAGCAGCCCGCTAGACTCTGAAGCTTTCTTT	CASSPLDSEAFF
TRBD1	TRBV5-1	TRBJ2-7	NA	TGCGCCAGCAGCTGGGGACAGGGGCACTACGAGCAGTACTTC	CASSWGQGHYEQYF
NA	TRBV6-5	TRBJ2-1	NA	TGTGCCAGCAGTTACCAAGCCTACGAATCGGGCAATGAGCAGTTCTTC	CASSYQAYESGNEQFF
NA	TRBV5-6	TRBJ2-7	once	TGTGCCAGCAGGTACCGGGGGTCCTCCTACGAGCAGTACTTC	CASRYRGSSYEQYF
TRBD2	TRBV12-3/TRBV12-4	TRBJ2-3	NA	TGTGCCAGCACCTTAAGCGGGACCACAGATACGCAGTATTTT	CASTLSGTTDTQYF
NA	TRBV4-1	TRBJ2-3	NA	TGCGCCAGCAGCCAAGTTACGGATAGGTCGACAGATACGCAGTATTTT	CASSQVTDRSTDTQYF
NA	TRBV4-1	TRBJ2-1	NA	TGCGCCAGCAGCCAAGCTCTCCCGACTGGGGAGCAGTTCTTC	CASSQALPTGEQFF
TRBD1	TRBV15	TRBJ2-7	NA	TGTGCCACCAGCAGGGTCAGACAGGGCAGATACGAGCAGTACTTC	CATSRVRQGRYEQYF
TRBD2	TRBV6-5	TRBJ2-3	NA	TGTGCCAGCAGTTACTCCCCCCTAGCGGGGGGCCACACAGATACGCAGTATTTT	CASSYSPLAGGHTDTQYF
TRBD2	TRBV5-6	TRBJ2-1	NA	TGTGCCAGCAGCTGGCCGGGACTAGCGGGGAATAATGAGCAGTTCTTC	CASSWPGLAGNNEQFF
TRBD1	TRBV10-3	TRBJ2-1	few	TGTGCCATCAGTGAGCCGGGACAGGGTAAGGACAATGAGCAGTTCTTC	CAISEPGQGKDNEQFF
NA	TRBV15	TRBJ2-1	NA	TGTGCCACCAGCAGATCCGAGTTAGCGTCTACCTACAATGAGCAGTTCTTC	CATSRSELASTYNEQFF
NA	TRBV15	TRBJ2-5	NA	TGTGCCACCAGCAGACTGGGGGTACAGGGAGAGACCCAGTACTTC	CATSRLGVQGETQYF
NA	TRBV7-8	TRBJ1-2	NA	TGTGCCAGCAGCTTAAAGGGCAGTCCTCCCGGCTACACCTTC	CASSLKGSPPGYTF
TRBD2	TRBV9	TRBJ2-1	NA	TGTGCCAGCAGCGGTAGCGGGCCCTCCTACAATGAGCAGTTCTTC	CASSGSGPSYNEQFF
TRBD2	TRBV20-1	TRBJ2-7	NA	TGCAGTGCTTTTCCTAGGGAAGCGGGAGTAGTTTACGAGCAGTACTTC	CSAFPREAGVVYEQYF
TRBD1	TRBV7-8	TRBJ1-1	once	TGTGCCAGCAGCGCATTGACAGGGGGGAACACTGAAGCTTTCTTT	CASSALTGGNTEAFF
TRBD2	TRBV7-8	TRBJ2-7	few	TGTGCCAGCAGCCCCATTGGCGGGGGGGCATGGGAGCAGTACTTC	CASSPIGGGAWEQYF
TRBD1	TRBV5-6	TRBJ2-7	NA	TGTGCCAGCAGCTTGGAGGGGACAGGGCACGAGCAGTACTTC	CASSLEGTGHEQYF
NA	TRBV15	TRBJ1-4	NA	TGTGCCACCAGCAGCGGGAATGAAAAACTGTTTTTT	CATSSGNEKLFF
TRBD1	TRBV7-9	TRBJ1-1	NA	TGTGCCAGCAGCTTAAGGGACAGGATGAACACTGAAGCTTTCTTT	CASSLRDRMNTEAFF
NA	TRBV28	TRBJ2-1	NA	TGTGCCAGCAGTCTAGAGTCCGTCTACAATGAGCAGTTCTTC	CASSLESVYNEQFF
NA	TRBV4-2	TRBJ2-7	NA	TGTGCCAGCAGCCAAGATTCCGCAGGGAGGTTCGCCTACGAGCAGTACTTC	CASSQDSAGRFAYEQYF
NA	TRBV14	TRBJ2-1	NA	TGTGCCAGCAGCTTCCTAACTAGGGGGTGGAATGAGCAGTTCTTC	CASSFLTRGWNEQFF
NA	TRBV20-1	TRBJ2-7	NA	TGCAGTGCTAGAGCCCCCAACTACGAGCAGTACTTC	CSARAPNYEQYF
TRBD2	TRBV30	TRBJ2-1	NA	TGTGCCTGGAGGCGGGAGAATGAGCAGTTCTTC	CAWRRENEQFF
NA	TRBV6-5	TRBJ2-7	NA	TGTGCCAGCAGTTACGACGGAGGAGGACCTGGCGAGCAGTACTTC	CASSYDGGGPGEQYF
NA	TRBV9	TRBJ2-7	NA	TGTGCCAGCAGCGATGGGCCAGGGAGAGCCTACGAGCAGTACTTC	CASSDGPGRAYEQYF
NA	TRBV28	TRBJ2-2	NA	TGTGCCAGCAGCTTCCCGGGCCTCGGGGAGCTGTTTTTT	CASSFPGLGELFF
TRBD2	TRBV20-1	TRBJ2-5	NA	TGCAGTGCTAGAGATACGGGACTAGACACTCGGCACTTC	CSARDTGLDTRHF
TRBD1	TRBV18	TRBJ2-7	few	TGTGCCAGCTCACCGCGGGACAGGGGGCCCTACGAGCAGTACTTC	CASSPRDRGPYEQYF
TRBD1	TRBV28	TRBJ2-3	NA	TGTGCCAGCAGTCCCAGGACAGGGGCAGATACGCAGTATTTT	CASSPRTGADTQYF
TRBD2	TRBV11-2	TRBJ2-1	NA	TGTGCCAGCAGCCCGCTCCGGGGCGGGGGTTACAATGAGCAGTTCTTC	CASSPLRGGGYNEQFF
TRBD2	TRBV3-1	TRBJ2-1	NA	TGTGCCAGCAGACCCGGACTAGCGGGGTACAATGAGCAGTTCTTC	CASRPGLAGYNEQFF
NA	TRBV28	TRBJ1-4	NA	TGTGCCAGCAACGTGGGAGGGGAAACTGAAAAACTGTTTTTT	CASNVGGETEKLFF
NA	TRBV6-5	TRBJ2-7	NA	TGTGCCAGCAGTTACTATAGCGGTGTCTACGAGCAGTACTTC	CASSYYSGVYEQYF
NA	TRBV29-1	TRBJ1-1	NA	TGCAGCGCACGGGGTCGGGGGTACACTGAAGCTTTCTTT	CSARGRGYTEAFF
TRBD2	TRBV9	TRBJ2-2	NA	TGTGCCAGCAGCCGCAGCGGGAGAGTCACCGGGGAGCTGTTTTTT	CASSRSGRVTGELFF
NA	TRBV28	TRBJ2-7	once	TGTGCCAGCAGGGCGGAACGGAGCTCCTACGAGCAGTACTTC	CASRAERSSYEQYF
TRBD1	TRBV29-1	TRBJ1-2	NA	TGCAGCGTCGCTGGACAGGGTTTCTCTTCTAGCCCTAACTATGGCTACACCTTC	CSVAGQGFSSSPNYGYTF
NA	TRBV18	TRBJ1-1	NA	TGTGCCAGCTCCCTTTGGGAGGGCCGCACTGAAGCTTTCTTT	CASSLWEGRTEAFF